The entry below describes one T cell receptor beta chain. This PCR relied on a set of 60 Vbeta primers and 13 Jbeta primers. Using immunoSEQ multiplex PCR, the repertoire was profiled, and TCRdb retains in-frame clones only, with some absent. In total, the table holds about 41,000 clones. The data originate from a study of cytomegalovirus exposure and HLA in healthy donors. V gave up 4 bases and J gave up 5 bases, with 12 bases separating them. There are 14 residues in the CDR3. Germline values: CDR1 LNHDA, CDR2 SQIVND (reference sequence). The chain joins TRBV19 to TRBJ2-1, with no clear D. The sequencing input was PBMCs. The TCR sequence derives from a young man in good health and CMV-seronegative. The CDR3 here is CASSKGYGDNEQFF. The CDR3, as DNA: TGTGCCAGTAGTAAAGGTTACGGAGACAATGAGCAGTTCTTC.